What follows describes a single T cell receptor beta chain. CDR1 is MDHEN, CDR2 SYDVKM, per germline. V lost 0 bases, J lost 5 bases, and 1 base stayed unmatched. The CDR3 sequence is 16 residues long. Arm-PCR of CDR3 regions with iRepertoire HTBI primers generated TCR beta libraries. TCRdb reprocessed the multiplex PCR reads with MiXCR, giving one entry per CDR3 protein. Found here are approximately 440,000 distinct CDR3 sequences, under 20% of them singletons; the top ten hold 12%. This sample is part of a study of regulatory T cells in long-lasting Graves disease. Time point described: newly diagnosed GD, antithyroid drugs for less than 3 months. The TCR library was made from RNA that had been extracted from PBMCs in TRIzol. The same sample was also used in a study of T cells in Graves' hyperthyroidism and ophthalmopathy.

This TCR was sampled from a man in his forties with Graves disease. Sequences were derived from peripheral blood mononuclear cells (PBMCs), sampled at new diagnosis, from a patient treated with antithyroid drugs. The chain uses TRBV28 and TRBJ2-1; TRBD2 agrees at 13 bases. The CDR3 nucleotides are TGTGCCAGCAGTTTATGGGGGACTAGCGGGAACAATGAGCAGTTCTTC. Protein sequence: CASSLWGTSGNNEQFF.